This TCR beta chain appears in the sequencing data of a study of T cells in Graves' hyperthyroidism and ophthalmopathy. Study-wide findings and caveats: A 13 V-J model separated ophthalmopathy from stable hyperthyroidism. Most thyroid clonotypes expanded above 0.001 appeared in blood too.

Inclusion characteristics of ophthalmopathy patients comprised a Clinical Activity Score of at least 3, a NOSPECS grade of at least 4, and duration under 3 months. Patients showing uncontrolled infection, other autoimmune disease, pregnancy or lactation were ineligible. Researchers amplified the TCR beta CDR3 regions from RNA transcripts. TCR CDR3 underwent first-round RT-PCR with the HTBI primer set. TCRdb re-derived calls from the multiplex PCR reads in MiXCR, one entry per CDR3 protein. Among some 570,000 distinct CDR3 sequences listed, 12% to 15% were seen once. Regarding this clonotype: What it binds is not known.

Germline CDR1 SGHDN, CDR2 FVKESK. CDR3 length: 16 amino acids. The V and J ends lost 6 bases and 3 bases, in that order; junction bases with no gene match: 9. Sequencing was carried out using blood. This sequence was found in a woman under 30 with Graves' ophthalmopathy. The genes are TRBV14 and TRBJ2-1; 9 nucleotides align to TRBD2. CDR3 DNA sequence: TGTGCCAGCAGTCTACTAGCGGGCTTAGACTACAATGAGCAGTTCTTC. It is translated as CASSLLAGLDYNEQFF.